These 30 T cell receptor beta chains originate from one sample sequenced in a study of blood T cell repertoires in COVID-19 (dated by TCRdb to about 2020). Library preparation was by the immunoSEQ multiplex PCR assay. TCRdb carries this immuneACCESS record with in-frame sequences only. Its versions omit some clonotypes, under half of them owing to an unresolved V gene in the studies checked, with the rest unexplained. The sample table contains around 110,000 clones; only one count was recorded for approximately 80% of them. Clones ranked in the top ten supply approximately 0.77% of the sample. The sequenced sample consisted of peripheral blood. These receptors all come from an older woman with acute or convalescent COVID-19.

The CDR3 DNA follows: TGTGCCAGCAGCGCAGGGGGGACAGGGGTCTCCTACGAGCAGTACTTC. It translates to CASSAGGTGVSYEQYF. The J gene is TRBJ2-7, the V gene TRBV5-4; 10 positions agree with TRBD1. Trimming took 4 bases from V and 0 from J; bases not matched to a gene: 7. The CDR3 extends over 16 amino acids. CDR1 is SGHNT, CDR2 YYREEE, per germline (reference sequence).

This clone was found a few times. This chain uses TRBV19 with TRBJ1-4, with 9 bases aligning to TRBD1. This CDR3 has 16 amino acids. Germline V gene lookup returns CDR1 LNHDA and CDR2 SQIVND (reference sequence). V lost 5 bases, J lost 8 bases, and 12 bases stayed unmatched. The chain's CDR3 is CASSERMGQGDEKLFF. The CDR3, as DNA: TGTGCCAGTAGTGAGCGAATGGGACAGGGTGACGAAAAACTGTTTTTT. Combining the CDR3 with reference TRBV19 and TRBJ1-4 gives the whole variable domain DGGITQSPKYLFRKEGQNVTLSCEQNLNHDAMYWYRQDPGQGLRLIYYSQIVNDFQKGDIAEGYSVSREKKESFPLTVTSAQKNPTAFYLCASSERMGQGDEKLFFGSGTQLSVL.

This chain connects TRBV6-1 to TRBJ1-4; D not resolved. Per germline, CDR1 MNHNS and CDR2 SASEGT. Trimming removed 2 bases from V and 8 bases from J, with 18 bases in between. CDR3 length: 16 residues. The CDR3 nucleotides are TGTGCCAGCAGTGAAACATCCGGCGGACCGGGGGAAAAACTGTTTTTT. It encodes CASSETSGGPGEKLFF.

The CDR3 is CASSPSGGATGELFF. The CDR3 DNA reads TGTGCCAGCAGCCCCTCGGGGGGTGCCACCGGGGAGCTGTTTTTT. The V gene is TRBV11-2, the J gene TRBJ2-2; TRBD2 matches 7 bases. V dropped 5 bases and J dropped 4; count of bases not matched to a gene: 7. Looked up from germline, CDR1 is SGHAT and CDR2 is FQNNGV. There are 15 residues in the CDR3.

The chain combines TRBV6-2 or TRBV6-3 with TRBJ1-2, with TRBD1 as a possible D gene (5 bases). The CDR3 consists of 14 residues. CDR1 is MNHEY, CDR2 SVGEGT, per germline. Deletions cut 1 base from V and 4 bases from J, with 10 bases between. The CDR3 DNA follows: TGTGCCAGCAGTTACTACGGGGACTCCTATGGCTACACCTTC. Its translation is CASSYYGDSYGYTF.

The chain combines TRBV11-1 with TRBJ1-1; TRBD1 matches 7 bases. V was clipped by 5 bases and J by 5 bases; unmatched bases: 11. CDR1 and CDR2 (germline): SGHAT, FQDESV (reference sequence). The CDR3 loop spans 15 amino acids. CDR3 in amino acids: CASSARQGLGTEAFF. The CDR3 region has the DNA TGTGCCAGCAGCGCCCGACAGGGATTGGGAACTGAAGCTTTCTTT.

V gene TRBV30 combines with J gene TRBJ1-2; 7 bases map to TRBD1. Germline values: CDR1 GTSNPN, CDR2 SVGIG (reference sequence). V shed 0 bases, J shed 12 bases, and the junction held 10 bases outside the gene matches. This CDR3 spans 13 amino acids. The DNA of the CDR3 is TGTGCCTGGAGTGTAAATAGACAGGGAAGTCACACCTTC. Translated, it gives CAWSVNRQGSHTF.

The chain combines TRBV5-1 with TRBJ2-5; TRBD2 matches at 7 bases. The length of the CDR3 is 13 residues. Looked up from germline, CDR1 is SGHRS and CDR2 is YFSETQ. After removal of 1 base from V and 5 bases from J, the junction contained 2 bases not matched to a gene. DNA for the CDR3: TGCGCCAGCAGCTTGAGGGGAGGGGAGACCCAGTACTTC. It translates to CASSLRGGETQYF.

This clone was seen only a few times. V and J are TRBV4-2 and TRBJ2-1, with TRBD2 matching over 9 bases. J was trimmed by 6 bases and V by 0 bases; bases with no gene match: 6. This CDR3 is 16 amino acids long. Germline lookup yields CDR1 LGHNA and CDR2 YNFKEQ. Here the CDR3 DNA reads TGTGCCAGCAGCCAAGATAGTAGCGGGAGAGGCAATGAGCAGTTCTTC. Translation gives CASSQDSSGRGNEQFF.

This rearrangement joins TRBV20-1 to TRBJ1-2; TRBD1 is a possible D gene (6 bases). Germline assignment: CDR1 DFQATT and CDR2 SNEGSKA (reference sequence). This CDR3 contains 11 residues. V was clipped by 5 bases and J by 5 bases, with 9 bases between them. The CDR3 loop is CSAWTVYGYTF. CDR3 DNA sequence: TGCAGTGCTTGGACAGTGTATGGCTACACCTTC.

In its sample, this clone was seen a few times. V gene TRBV10-3 combines with J gene TRBJ1-2, with 7 bases aligning to TRBD1. Germline lookup yields CDR1 ENHRY and CDR2 SYGVKD. There are 15 residues in the CDR3. V lost 6 bases and J lost 4; bases outside the gene matches: 11. CDR3 bases: TGTGCCATCAGCCGGGACAGCGGCGAATTCTATGGCTACACCTTC. Its translation: CAISRDSGEFYGYTF.

The chain links TRBV30 to TRBJ2-7; 7 bases fit TRBD2. CDR1 GTSNPN and CDR2 SVGIG come from the germline V gene (reference sequence). V lost 3 bases, J lost 4 bases, and 6 bases stayed unmatched. The CDR3 spans 13 residues. CDR3 in amino acids: CAWRGAGLYEQYF. CDR3 nucleotides: TGTGCCTGGAGGGGAGCGGGATTATACGAGCAGTACTTC.

The table lists this clone with a count of one. V gene TRBV7-2 combines with J gene TRBJ2-7; TRBD2 matches 7 bases. The CDR3 spans 14 residues. Germline-derived CDR1 and CDR2 are SGHTA and FQGNSA. The trim removed 1 base at V and 0 bases at J, leaving 0 bases unmatched. CDR3 DNA: TGTGCCAGCAGCTTAGGGGGGGGCTCCTACGAGCAGTACTTC. Protein sequence: CASSLGGGSYEQYF.

The genes are TRBV7-2 and TRBJ2-3; 8 bases are a match to TRBD1. Looked up from germline, CDR1 is SGHTA and CDR2 is FQGNSA. With 2 bases clipped from V and 5 bases from J, the junction kept 3 bases outside the gene matches. CDR3 size: 14 residues. For the CDR3, the DNA is TGTGCCAGCAGCTTACACAGGGGGGAAGATACGCAGTATTTT. Encoded protein: CASSLHRGEDTQYF.

The rearrangement joins TRBV4-1 to TRBJ1-2, with TRBD1 matching over 10 bases. Trimming took 1 base from V and 2 from J; bases not matched to a gene: 4. CDR3 size: 16 residues. Germline CDR1 reads MGHRA; CDR2 reads YSYEKL. The CDR3 spells CASSQAAGQGNYGYTF. Written as DNA, the CDR3 is TGCGCCAGCAGCCAAGCAGCGGGACAGGGGAACTATGGCTACACCTTC.

The genes are TRBV19 and TRBJ1-1, with D maybe TRBD1 (5 bases). Trimming pared 3 bases from V and 0 bases from J, leaving 14 bases between. This CDR3 is 16 amino acids long. CDR1 LNHDA and CDR2 SQIVND come from the germline V gene (reference sequence). The CDR3 reads CASSIREGRVNTEAFF. CDR3 DNA sequence: TGTGCCAGTAGTATTCGGGAGGGCAGGGTGAACACTGAAGCTTTCTTT. Combining the CDR3 with reference TRBV19 and TRBJ1-1 gives the whole variable domain DGGITQSPKYLFRKEGQNVTLSCEQNLNHDAMYWYRQDPGQGLRLIYYSQIVNDFQKGDIAEGYSVSREKKESFPLTVTSAQKNPTAFYLCASSIREGRVNTEAFFGQGTRLTVV.

The chain carries TRBV5-4 and TRBJ2-7, with 7 bases that match TRBD2. Germline lookup yields CDR1 SGHNT and CDR2 YYREEE (reference sequence). CDR3 size: 14 residues. V lost 0 bases, J lost 3 bases, and 3 bases stayed unmatched. The DNA for the CDR3 is TGTGCCAGCAGCTTGGGGGGGGGAAACTACGAGCAGTACTTC. It specifies CASSLGGGNYEQYF.

The chain recombines TRBV9 with TRBJ2-7, with TRBD2 as a possible D gene (5 bases). With 0 bases removed from V and 4 bases from J, the gap between germline ends came to 14 bases. This CDR3 contains 15 residues. CDR1 is SGDLS, CDR2 YYNGEE, per germline. CDR3 residues: CASSVGGEGLYEQYF. The CDR3 nucleotides read TGTGCCAGCAGCGTAGGAGGCGAGGGCCTTTACGAGCAGTACTTC.

This clone was found a few times. The V and J genes are TRBV10-3 and TRBJ2-2; 7 nucleotides line up with TRBD2. The V gene end was trimmed by 8 bases and the J gene end by 0 bases; junction bases not matched to a gene: 6. In germline, CDR1 is ENHRY, CDR2 SYGVKD. CDR3 size: 15 residues. This CDR3 is CAISSGDPNTGELFF. In DNA, the CDR3 is TGTGCCATCTCGAGCGGGGACCCGAACACCGGGGAGCTGTTTTTT.

This clone was detected only a few times. In DNA, the CDR3 is TGTGCCAGCGGGCGGGGGAGCCAAGAGACCCAGTACTTC. It specifies CASGRGSQETQYF. The chain uses TRBV7-9 and TRBJ2-5, with 7 bases matching TRBD2. Germline CDR1 reads SEHNR; CDR2 reads FQNEAQ (reference sequence). Trimming at V came to 8 bases and at J to 1 base, leaving 4 bases not matched to a gene. The CDR3 extends over 13 amino acids.

The chain combines TRBV27 with TRBJ2-3, with D maybe TRBD2 (6 bases). Germline assignment: CDR1 MNHEY and CDR2 SMNVEV (reference sequence). V was clipped by 10 bases and J by 2 bases, with 22 bases between them. This CDR3 has 16 residues. The CDR3 DNA reads as TGTGCCACCAACCGCGGGGCAGAGTATCCCACAGATACGCAGTATTTT. Residues: CATNRGAEYPTDTQYF.

The V gene is TRBV7-6, the J gene TRBJ1-6, with D uncertain. The CDR3 length is 14 residues. CDR1 is SGHVS and CDR2 is FNYEAQ in the germline V gene. Trimming took 4 bases from V and 7 from J, leaving 11 bases between them. The CDR3 region is CASSSEGSNSPLHF. CDR3 nucleotides: TGTGCCAGCAGCTCGGAGGGCTCGAATTCACCCCTCCACTTT.

The chain carries TRBV2 and TRBJ1-1, with 7 positions matching TRBD1. Looked up from germline, CDR1 is SNHLY and CDR2 is FYNNEI. The CDR3 sequence is 15 residues long. With V trimmed by 4 bases and J by 4 bases, 9 bases remained unmatched. CDR3 region: CASSASAGTATEAFF. As DNA, the CDR3 is TGTGCCAGCAGTGCGAGTGCCGGGACAGCCACTGAAGCTTTCTTT.

This sequence joins TRBV19 and TRBJ2-5; TRBD1 matches at 7 bases. Trimming removed 6 bases from V and 1 base from J; junction bases left unmatched: 2. Germline assignment: CDR1 LNHDA and CDR2 SQIVND (reference sequence). This CDR3 comprises 13 residues. This chain's CDR3 is CASRRDSQETQYF. The CDR3, as DNA: TGTGCCAGTAGGAGGGACAGCCAAGAGACCCAGTACTTC. Looking up the rest from reference TRBV19 and TRBJ2-5 gives the full variable domain: DGGITQSPKYLFRKEGQNVTLSCEQNLNHDAMYWYRQDPGQGLRLIYYSQIVNDFQKGDIAEGYSVSREKKESFPLTVTSAQKNPTAFYLCASRRDSQETQYFGPGTRLLVL.

The V call is TRBV5-1, the J call TRBJ2-3, with 7 bases lining up with TRBD2. The germline gives CDR1 SGHRS, CDR2 YFSETQ. The length of the CDR3 is 16 residues. The junction had 8 bases not matched to a gene; V was cut back by 0 bases and J by 4 bases. CDR3: CASSLALTSWADTQYF. In DNA, the CDR3 is TGCGCCAGCAGCTTGGCCCTGACTAGCTGGGCAGATACGCAGTATTTT.

This clone was observed once. This chain uses TRBV6-5 with TRBJ1-1; maybe TRBD1 (5 bases). With 2 bases removed from V and 4 bases from J, the gap between germline ends came to 8 bases. Germline V lookup: CDR1 MNHEY, CDR2 SVGAGI. The CDR3 is 13 amino acids. The CDR3 here is CASSYGGFTEAFF. CDR3 in DNA: TGTGCCAGCAGTTACGGGGGGTTCACTGAAGCTTTCTTT.

The chain carries TRBV7-3 and TRBJ2-1; 8 nucleotides align to TRBD2. The CDR3 spans 15 residues. Trimming removed 0 bases from V and 6 bases from J; junction bases left unmatched: 4. Germline CDR1 SGHTA, CDR2 FQGTGA. CDR3: CASSLTRGESNEQFF. The CDR3 bases are TGTGCCAGCAGCTTAACGCGGGGGGAGAGCAATGAGCAGTTCTTC.

The rearrangement links TRBV27 to TRBJ1-2; 8 bases are a match to TRBD1. CDR1 and CDR2 from the germline V gene are MNHEY and SMNVEV (reference sequence). The CDR3 is 12 amino acids. Trimming removed 6 bases from V and 6 bases from J; junction bases left unmatched: 3. The CDR3 DNA sequence: TGTGCCAGCAGGGACAGGGTCAATGGCTACACCTTC. It specifies CASRDRVNGYTF.

The genes are TRBV28 and TRBJ2-5, with D possibly matching TRBD1 (5 bases). Germline V gene lookup returns CDR1 MDHEN and CDR2 SYDVKM. Trimming stripped 5 bases from V and 5 bases from J, with 24 bases between. This CDR3 has 17 amino acids. The CDR3 nucleotides read TGTGCCAGCAGTCCCGCGCAGGGCGCTAGGAGTGTGGAGACCCAGTACTTC. Its translation is CASSPAQGARSVETQYF.

The chain's CDR3 is CASIEAVMGTGELFF. The CDR3 DNA reads TGCGCCAGCATCGAAGCGGTGATGGGTACCGGGGAGCTGTTTTTT. The rearrangement joins TRBV5-1 to TRBJ2-2; D perhaps matches TRBD2 (5 bases). V lost 6 bases and J 5 bases, leaving 17 bases between the germline ends. Germline CDR1 reads SGHRS; CDR2 reads YFSETQ. This CDR3 has 15 residues.